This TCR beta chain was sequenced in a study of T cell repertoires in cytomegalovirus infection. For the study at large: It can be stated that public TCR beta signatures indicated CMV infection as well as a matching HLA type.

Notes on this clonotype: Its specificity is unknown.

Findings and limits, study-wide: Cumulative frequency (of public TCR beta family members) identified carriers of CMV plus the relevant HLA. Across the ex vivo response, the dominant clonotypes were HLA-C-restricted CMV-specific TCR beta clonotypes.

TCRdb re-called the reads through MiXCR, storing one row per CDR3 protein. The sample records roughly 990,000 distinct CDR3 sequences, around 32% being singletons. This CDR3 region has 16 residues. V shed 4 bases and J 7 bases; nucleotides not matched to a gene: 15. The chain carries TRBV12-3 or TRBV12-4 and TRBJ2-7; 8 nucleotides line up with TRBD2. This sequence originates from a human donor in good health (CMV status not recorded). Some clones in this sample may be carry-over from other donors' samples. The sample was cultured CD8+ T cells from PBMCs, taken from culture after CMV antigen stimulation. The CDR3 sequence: CASSSEAGGLPREQYF. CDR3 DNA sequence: TGTGCCAGCAGTTCCGAGGCGGGGGGCCTCCCTAGGGAGCAGTACTTC.